A selection of T cell receptor beta chains follows, all from one sample in a study of blood T cell repertoires in COVID-19. Clones were read by immunoSEQ multiplex PCR, and TCRdb kept only the in-frame ones, dropping some. The sample includes just under 250,000 clones, roughly 86% seen only once; the top ten take about 3.1%. The sample comprised peripheral blood. Receptors were obtained from a woman aged 30 to 39 who had recovered from COVID-19. CDR3s include the opening cysteine and the closing phenylalanine or tryptophan. A D gene is named only where the DNA matches it firmly. Some rows have no size entry. The others give once, few or many, or a class for an expanded clone.

abundance	v_gene	d_gene	j_gene	CDR3nt	CDR3aa
.	TRBV27	.	TRBJ2-7	TGTGCCAGCAGTTTCGTGAACAGCCCCTACGAGCAGTACTTC	CASSFVNSPYEQYF
.	TRBV23-1	.	TRBJ1-5	TGCGCCAGCAGTCAATCGGTGAGCTCATTCTATAGCAATCAGCCCCAGCATTTT	CASSQSVSSFYSNQPQHF
.	TRBV5-6	TRBD1	TRBJ2-7	TGTGCCAGCAGCCCAAGGACAGGGGCCGTCATGCACGACTACGAGCAGTACTTC	CASSPRTGAVMHDYEQYF
.	TRBV13	.	TRBJ1-4	TGTGCCAGCAGCTTAGGCCGGGGGATTGCTGAAAAACTGTTTTTT	CASSLGRGIAEKLFF
.	TRBV5-4	.	TRBJ1-2	TGTGCCAGCAGCTTGGGGGCGGGCAGGAACTATGGCTACACCTTC	CASSLGAGRNYGYTF
.	TRBV12-3/TRBV12-4	.	TRBJ1-3	TGTGCCAGCAGGCAGGGCTCTGGAAACACCATATATTTT	CASRQGSGNTIYF
.	TRBV3-1/TRBV3-2	TRBD2	TRBJ2-3	TGTGCCAGCAGCCATACCCTAGCGGGGGGGCCCACAGATACGCAGTATTTT	CASSHTLAGGPTDTQYF
.	TRBV6-5	.	TRBJ1-2	TGTGCCAGCAGACCAACAGGGTCCGACTATGGCTACACCTTC	CASRPTGSDYGYTF
.	TRBV12-3/TRBV12-4	.	TRBJ2-1	TGTGCCAGCAGTTTGGGGAGTAATGAGCAGTTCTTC	CASSLGSNEQFF
.	TRBV5-4	.	TRBJ1-2	TGTGCCAGCAGCTTGGCCCTCGGGGATGGCTACACCTTC	CASSLALGDGYTF
.	TRBV20-1	.	TRBJ2-5	TGCAGTGCGTCCCTAGAAGAGACCCAGTACTTC	CSASLEETQYF
.	TRBV19	TRBD1	TRBJ2-1	TGTGCCAGTAGATACGGGACAGGGTACAATGAGCAGTTCTTC	CASRYGTGYNEQFF
.	TRBV2	TRBD1	TRBJ2-3	TGTGCCAGCAGTGAAGACAGGGGCCACACAGATACGCAGTATTTT	CASSEDRGHTDTQYF
.	TRBV7-4	.	TRBJ1-1	TGTGCCAGCAGCCCTAGGTCGTTCAGGGTGAAGAATGAAGCTTTCTTT	CASSPRSFRVKNEAFF
.	TRBV6-5	TRBD1	TRBJ1-4	TGTGCCAGCACTCGACAGGGCACTAATGAAAAACTGTTTTTT	CASTRQGTNEKLFF
few	TRBV5-5	.	TRBJ2-2	TGTGCCAGCAGCTCCCGGGACACGGAGCTTACGAACACCGGGGAGCTGTTTTTT	CASSSRDTELTNTGELFF
once	TRBV6-5	.	TRBJ1-2	TGTGCCAGCAGTTACATCGACACACACAAGGATGGCTACACCTTC	CASSYIDTHKDGYTF
few	TRBV7-9	TRBD1	TRBJ1-6	TGTGCCACCCGTCCCCGGGACAGCCATAATTCACCCCTCCACTTT	CATRPRDSHNSPLHF
.	TRBV7-9	TRBD1	TRBJ1-1	TGTGCCAGCAGCTTCGGGACAGTCCAGATGGACACTGAAGCTTTCTTT	CASSFGTVQMDTEAFF
once	TRBV9	.	TRBJ1-1	TGTGCCAGCAGCGTAGGCGGGGGTTTTGGAGGGACTGAAGCTTTCTTT	CASSVGGGFGGTEAFF
.	TRBV4-3	TRBD2	TRBJ2-2	TGCGCCAGCAGCCAGACTAGCGGGGGGACTCATCTCGGGGAGCTGTTTTTT	CASSQTSGGTHLGELFF
.	TRBV6-5	TRBD2	TRBJ2-3	TGTGCCAGCAGTTACGGGCCTAGCGGGGGCACAGATACGCAGTATTTT	CASSYGPSGGTDTQYF
.	TRBV10-2	TRBD1	TRBJ1-5	TGCGCCACCAAGGACAGGGGGTTGGGCAATCAGCCCCAGCATTTT	CATKDRGLGNQPQHF
few	TRBV7-9	TRBD1	TRBJ1-3	TGTGCCAGCAGCTCAGGGGGTTTTGGAAACACCATATATTTT	CASSSGGFGNTIYF
.	TRBV18	.	TRBJ2-1	TGTGCCAGCTCACCCATCCCTACTCATATCAATGAGCAGTTCTTC	CASSPIPTHINEQFF
.	TRBV30	.	TRBJ2-1	TGTGCCTGGAGTCGGACTCCCAATGAGCAGTTCTTC	CAWSRTPNEQFF
.	TRBV3-1/TRBV3-2	TRBD1	TRBJ1-3	TGTGCCAGCAGTCCCCCGCGGACAGGTTCAATTGGAAACACCATATATTTT	CASSPPRTGSIGNTIYF